These 17 T cell receptor beta chains were all obtained from the same sample, sequenced in a study of beta chain features in type 1 diabetes. No cognate antigen is known for these TCRs. Study-wide findings and caveats: Patients with Type 1 diabetes showed moderately but significantly shorter TCRB CDR3s in all four CD4+ subsets.

Isolated RNA was reverse transcribed in full, so expressed TCRB transcripts were sequenced. The protocol was immunoSEQ multiplex PCR, while the TCRdb copy is restricted to in-frame clones and leaves out a portion. The sample holds 300,000 to 450,000 clones, roughly 13% seen once. Sequencing was performed on naive CD4+ T cells from blood. The source of these receptors is a woman aged 18-35 years with type 1 diabetes.

The chain uses TRBV7-9 and TRBJ2-5, with a tentative D call TRBD1 (6 bases). Germline values: CDR1 SEHNR, CDR2 FQNEAQ (reference sequence). V was pared by 3 bases and J by 3 bases, with 11 bases between. This CDR3 contains 14 residues. Written as DNA, the CDR3 is TGTGCCAGCAGCTTGGTCCCAGGGGAAGAGACCCAGTACTTC. The encoded protein is CASSLVPGEETQYF.

The chain couples TRBV19 to TRBJ2-2; D perhaps matches TRBD2 (5 bases). The CDR3 sequence is 14 residues long. CDR1 LNHDA and CDR2 SQIVND come from the germline V gene (reference sequence). Trimming took off 9 bases at V and 4 bases at J, with 15 bases between the two ends. The CDR3 reads CASRVGGFTGELFF. The DNA of the CDR3 is TGTGCCAGCCGAGTAGGAGGTTTCACCGGGGAGCTGTTTTTT.

The rearrangement uses TRBV5-1 and TRBJ2-3; D may be TRBD1 (5 bases). The V end lost 0 bases, the J end lost 0 bases, and 8 bases lay between the germline ends. CDR1 and CDR2 (germline): SGHRS, YFSETQ. This CDR3 has 15 amino acids. CDR3 region: CASSLDRQSTDTQYF. In nucleotides, the CDR3 is TGCGCCAGCAGCTTGGACCGACAGAGCACAGATACGCAGTATTTT.

This clone was observed a handful of times. The V and J genes are TRBV18 and TRBJ1-1, with a tentative D call TRBD1 (6 bases). V dropped 6 bases and J dropped 0 bases, with 17 bases sitting between them. CDR1 is KGHSH and CDR2 is LQKENI in the germline V gene. The length of the CDR3 is 16 residues. The CDR3, as DNA: TGTGCCAGCTCCCCGAGGGGGTACCCCATGAACACTGAAGCTTTCTTT. It encodes CASSPRGYPMNTEAFF.

This clone was counted only a few times. Relative to the germline gene, one junction end is altered; a read error may explain this. The chain has TRBV4-1 and TRBJ2-7; D gene ambiguous. Germline V gene lookup returns CDR1 MGHRA and CDR2 YSYEKL. The CDR3 runs to 11 residues. The CDR3 DNA is TGCGCCAGCACCCAAGGTAACGAGCAGTACTTC. This encodes CASTQGNEQYF.

This clone came up a few times. The chain links TRBV11-2 to TRBJ1-2, with D hard to call. CDR3 size: 13 residues. V shed 0 bases and J shed 5 bases, with 7 bases lying between them. Germline V CDR1 and CDR2: SGHAT, FQNNGV. The CDR3 protein is CASSLDYPYGYTF. The CDR3 region has the DNA TGTGCCAGCAGCTTAGACTACCCTTATGGCTACACCTTC.

The V gene is TRBV2, the J gene TRBJ1-4; D possibly corresponds to TRBD1 (5 bases). The germline V gene encodes CDR1 SNHLY and CDR2 FYNNEI. The CDR3 totals 13 residues. Trimming stripped 7 bases from V and 5 bases from J, with 11 bases between. The CDR3 protein is CASTGHFNEKLFF. CDR3 sequence (DNA): TGTGCCAGCACTGGACATTTCAATGAAAAACTGTTTTTT.

The chain joins TRBV28 to TRBJ2-7; D is uncertain. Germline values: CDR1 MDHEN, CDR2 SYDVKM. The V gene lost 3 bases and the J gene lost 4 bases, with 10 bases spanning the gap. The CDR3 is 13 amino acids. The CDR3 DNA reads TGTGCCAGCAGTTTGCTAGTTTTTTACGAGCAGTACTTC. Translation: CASSLLVFYEQYF.

The chain joins TRBV9 to TRBJ2-2, with 7 bases identical to TRBD2. The trim removed 4 bases at V and 2 bases at J, leaving 5 bases unmatched. The germline V gene has CDR1 SGDLS and CDR2 YYNGEE. This CDR3 contains 15 residues. CDR3 sequence (DNA): TGTGCCAGCAGCACCCTGGGACTAAACACCGGGGAGCTGTTTTTT. Its protein is CASSTLGLNTGELFF.

The chain links TRBV4-3 to TRBJ1-2, with 8 bases aligning to TRBD1. The CDR3 has 15 amino acids. V dropped 1 base and J dropped 8; count of bases not matched to a gene: 9. Germline V gene data show CDR1 as LGHNA and CDR2 as YSLEER. The CDR3 protein is CASSQALDRAGGYTF. For the CDR3, the DNA is TGCGCCAGCAGCCAAGCCTTGGACAGGGCTGGCGGCTACACCTTC.

This clone was observed once. The chain carries TRBV9 and TRBJ2-2, with 7 bases that match TRBD1. V was pared by 5 bases and J by 0 bases, with 7 bases of the junction left unmatched. The CDR3 extends over 16 amino acids. In germline, CDR1 is SGDLS, CDR2 YYNGEE. CDR3 protein: CASRGGGHSNTGELFF. In nucleotides, the CDR3 is TGTGCCAGCAGAGGGGGCGGACATTCGAACACCGGGGAGCTGTTTTTT.

The chain combines TRBV30 with TRBJ1-2, with D possibly being TRBD1 (5 bases). Germline lookup yields CDR1 GTSNPN and CDR2 SVGIG (reference sequence). The V gene lost 3 bases and the J gene lost 4 bases, with 15 bases spanning the gap. The CDR3 runs to 14 residues. Here the CDR3 reads CAWRDVRDFYGYTF. CDR3 coding DNA: TGTGCCTGGAGAGACGTCCGGGACTTCTATGGCTACACCTTC.

The gene calls are TRBV29-1 and TRBJ1-1, with D unresolved. The CDR3 extends over 11 amino acids. Trimming cost V 3 bases and J 6 bases, with 8 bases left between them. CDR1 is SQVTM and CDR2 is ANQGSEA in the germline V gene. The chain's CDR3 is CSVDSGPEAFF. CDR3 DNA sequence: TGCAGCGTTGATTCTGGGCCTGAAGCTTTCTTT.

As DNA, the CDR3 is TGTGCCTACCGATCGACAGGTGCGGAGACCCAGTACTTC. Translation: CAYRSTGAETQYF. The rearrangement uses TRBV30 and TRBJ2-5; possible D gene TRBD1, 6 bases. The CDR3 loop spans 13 amino acids. The germline V gene encodes CDR1 GTSNPN and CDR2 SVGIG (reference sequence). Trimming took 7 bases from V and 5 from J, leaving 17 bases between them.

This clone has just a few counts. The V call is TRBV9, the J call TRBJ2-1, with D maybe TRBD2 (5 bases). Germline assignment: CDR1 SGDLS and CDR2 YYNGEE. This CDR3 is 15 amino acids long. V was shortened by 0 bases and J by 4 bases, with 11 bases between the two germline ends. CDR3 in amino acids: CASSVVGAPYNEQFF. The CDR3 DNA reads TGTGCCAGCAGCGTAGTGGGAGCGCCGTACAATGAGCAGTTCTTC.

The chain combines TRBV10-3 with TRBJ1-3; D remains ambiguous. The V and J ends lost 8 bases and 0 bases respectively, with 11 bases between them. The CDR3 totals 14 residues. The germline V gene has CDR1 ENHRY and CDR2 SYGVKD. CDR3 sequence (DNA): TGTGCCATCGCGGGAAGTGACTCTGGAAACACCATATATTTT. It translates to CAIAGSDSGNTIYF.

This clone appeared a few times. This chain uses TRBV5-1 with TRBJ2-1; D perhaps matches TRBD2 (5 bases). CDR1 is SGHRS, CDR2 YFSETQ, per germline. There are 12 residues in the CDR3. The germline V and J ends were trimmed by 5 bases and 5 bases, with 8 bases remaining between them. This CDR3 is CASSRGNNEQFF. In nucleotides, the CDR3 is TGCGCCAGCAGTAGAGGGAACAATGAGCAGTTCTTC.